The T cell receptor beta chain under discussion was sequenced for a study of blood T cell repertoires in COVID-19. In the study overall: Samples of COVID-19 (acute and convalescent) were obtained from the United States, Italy and Spain. T cells, B-cell-depleted T cells, or PBMCs provided the cDNA or gDNA that served as material.

This clone was counted between two and nine times. In the study's own analysis: Researchers report that nucleated cell counts were estimated from reference gene primer amplification. Clones were sequenced by immunoSEQ multiplex PCR, and TCRdb holds only the in-frame ones, with some missing. V, J and clone size were drawn from that table, and D and trimming were deduced from the DNA. The sample has fewer than 80,000 clones; around nine tenths are singletons. This CDR3 region has 15 residues. Germline loops: CDR1 SGHTA, CDR2 FQGNSA. V was shortened by 1 base and J by 4 bases, with 13 bases between the two germline ends.

The receptor was isolated from a human donor in a cohort sampled during active COVID-19. The chain has TRBV7-2 and TRBJ1-2; TRBD1 might be the D (5 bases). The sample was peripheral blood. The CDR3 loop is CASSLGSGQLYGYTF. The CDR3 nucleotides are TGTGCCAGCAGCTTAGGGTCAGGGCAGCTCTATGGCTACACCTTC. The full variable domain, its missing parts supplied by reference TRBV7-2 and TRBJ1-2, is GAGVSQSPSNKVTEKGKDVELRCDPISGHTALYWYRQSLGQGLEFLIYFQGNSAPDKSGLPSDRFSAERTGGSVSTLTIQRTQQEDSAVYLCASSLGSGQLYGYTFGSGTRLTVV.